Listed here are 15 T cell receptor beta chains from one sample, sequenced in a study of response to subunit inactivated influenza vaccine. TCRdb analysed the RT-PCR reads with MiXCR anew, one entry per CDR3 protein. The repertoire holds more than 700,000 distinct CDR3 sequences, 21% seen once, with roughly a tenth in the top ten. This sample comprised PBMCs from blood, obtained roughly 5 days after vaccination. Receptors were obtained from a man aged 45-65 years who received an inactivated influenza vaccine.

The V and J genes are TRBV7-9 and TRBJ2-1, with D perhaps given as TRBD1 or TRBD2 (6 bases each). This CDR3 is 14 amino acids long. Germline CDR1 and CDR2: SEHNR and FQNEAQ (reference sequence). Trimming cost V 5 bases and J 7 bases, with 15 bases left between them. CDR3 in DNA: TGTGCCAGCAGCAAGGGGGGCGATTTAAATGAGCAGTTCTTC. Translated, it gives CASSKGGDLNEQFF.

This clonotype has more than one count but fewer than ten. The genes are TRBV4-3 and TRBJ2-7; D gene ambiguous. Germline CDR1 is LGHNA and CDR2 is YSLEER. This CDR3 is built from 14 residues. Trimming took 4 bases from V and 2 from J, leaving 12 bases between them. For the CDR3, the DNA is TGCGCCAGCAGCCTAGAGCTTCTTACCTACGAGCAGTACTTC. Translated: CASSLELLTYEQYF.

This clonotype appeared a few times. The V call is TRBV6-1, the J call TRBJ1-2, with D maybe TRBD1 (6 bases). The germline gives CDR1 MNHNS, CDR2 SASEGT. Trimming left V 8 bases short and J 4 bases short, with 20 bases between. The CDR3 covers 15 residues. CDR3 in DNA: TGTGCCAGCGGGTGGACAGCCCGGAAAGGCTATGGCTACACCTTC. This gives the protein CASGWTARKGYGYTF.

This clonotype was counted many times. This rearrangement joins TRBV11-2 to TRBJ2-1; D not resolved. Germline CDR1 is SGHAT and CDR2 is FQNNGV. The V and J ends lost 3 bases and 0 bases respectively, with 6 bases between them. The CDR3 has 14 residues. The CDR3 sequence is CASSLESSYNEQFF. The CDR3 nucleotides are TGTGCCAGCAGCTTGGAGAGCTCCTACAATGAGCAGTTCTTC. The variable domain in full, with the rest retrieved from reference TRBV11-2 and TRBJ2-1, is EAGVAQSPRYKIIEKRQSVAFWCNPISGHATLYWYQQILGQGPKLLIQFQNNGVVDDSQLPKDRFSAERLKGVDSTLKIQPAKLEDSAVYLCASSLESSYNEQFFGPGTRLTVL.

CDR3: CASSDRDGTYEQYF. In DNA form, the CDR3 reads TGTGCCAGCAGCGACCGGGACGGCACCTACGAGCAGTACTTC. The rearrangement uses TRBV7-9 and TRBJ2-7; D is tentatively TRBD1 or TRBD2 (5 bases each). This CDR3 contains 14 residues. Germline lookup yields CDR1 SEHNR and CDR2 FQNEAQ (reference sequence). The V and J ends lost 5 bases and 2 bases respectively, with 13 bases between them.

A few counts support this clonotype. This rearrangement joins TRBV12-3 or TRBV12-4 to TRBJ2-1; no clear D. The CDR3 is 15 amino acids. V was trimmed by 5 bases and J by 4 bases, leaving 15 bases between them. The DNA of the CDR3 is TGTGCCAGCAGTCCGACCGGGCCACGATACAATGAGCAGTTCTTC. This codes for CASSPTGPRYNEQFF.

The chain couples TRBV7-8 to TRBJ1-6, with 10 nucleotides matching TRBD1. Germline lookup yields CDR1 SGHVS and CDR2 FQNEAQ. With 5 bases clipped from V and 0 bases from J, the junction kept 10 bases outside the gene matches. The CDR3 runs 19 residues. The CDR3 loop reads CASSKLPGQGSSYNSPLHF. CDR3 coding DNA: TGTGCCAGCAGCAAACTCCCGGGACAGGGGAGCTCCTATAATTCACCCCTCCACTTT.

This chain links TRBV5-1 with TRBJ1-6; D ambiguous. Trimming removed 4 bases at V and 9 bases at J, with 17 bases between. The germline CDR1 and CDR2 sequences are SGHRS and YFSETQ. This CDR3 spans 15 amino acids. In DNA form, the CDR3 reads TGCGCCAGCAGCCCGGTCGTCTCCGGCGGTTCACCCCTCCACTTT. This codes for CASSPVVSGGSPLHF.

This chain uses TRBV12-3 or TRBV12-4 with TRBJ1-1, with a tentative D call TRBD1 (5 bases). Between the trimmed V and J ends, which lost 10 bases and 12 bases, there was a span of 27 bases. The CDR3 consists of 14 residues. The CDR3 nucleotides are TGTGCCACGGTTGAAAAGGGACCACTGATTGTGCCTTTCTTT. Residues: CATVEKGPLIVPFF.

J is TRBJ1-1 and V is TRBV3-1; 10 bases line up with TRBD1. The CDR3 runs 15 residues. Germline CDR1 and CDR2: LGHDT and YNNKEL (reference sequence). J was trimmed by 6 bases and V by 4 bases; bases with no gene match: 8. This CDR3 reads CASSLGTGELAEAFF. The CDR3 DNA follows: TGTGCCAGCAGCCTTGGGACAGGGGAACTGGCTGAAGCTTTCTTT. Variable domain in full (rest from reference TRBV3-1 and TRBJ1-1): DTAVSQTPKYLVTQMGNDKSIKCEQNLGHDTMYWYKQDSKKFLKIMFSYNNKELIINETVPNRFSPKSPDKAHLNLHINSLELGDSAVYFCASSLGTGELAEAFFGQGTRLTVV.

The chain uses TRBV27 and TRBJ1-6; weak D call: TRBD1 (6 bases). Germline CDR1 reads MNHEY; CDR2 reads SMNVEV (reference sequence). The V and J ends lost 2 bases and 8 bases respectively, with 13 bases between them. The CDR3 has 15 residues. The CDR3 spells CASSLHPRGDSPLHF. The CDR3 nucleotides are TGTGCCAGCAGTTTACATCCAAGGGGGGATTCACCCCTCCACTTT.

This chain uses TRBV20-1 with TRBJ2-4; D tentatively fits TRBD1 or TRBD2 (5 bases each). Germline loops: CDR1 DFQATT, CDR2 SNEGSKA (reference sequence). V lost 3 bases to trimming and J lost 2 bases, with 8 bases between them. CDR3 length: 13 residues. CDR3 nucleotides: TGCAGTGCTAGTGGGGGTTCCAAAAACATTCAGTACTTC. This translates into CSASGGSKNIQYF.

This clonotype was detected only a few times. The V gene is TRBV16, the J gene TRBJ1-5; 10 bases are shared with TRBD1. J gave up 2 bases and V 1 base, and 8 bases lay outside the gene matches. The CDR3 covers 18 residues. CDR1 and CDR2 from the germline V gene are KGHSY and FQNENV. The CDR3 loop is CASSQFGQGGVGNQPQHF. The CDR3 coding sequence is TGTGCCAGCAGCCAATTTGGACAGGGGGGTGTGGGCAATCAGCCCCAGCATTTT.

This clonotype was seen repeatedly, ten times or more. The V and J genes are TRBV20-1 and TRBJ2-7; D not resolved. Germline assignment: CDR1 DFQATT and CDR2 SNEGSKA (reference sequence). The length of the CDR3 is 13 residues. Trimming took 2 bases from V and 0 from J, leaving 8 bases between them. CDR3 sequence reads: CSARRQASYEQYF. CDR3 DNA: TGCAGTGCTAGACGCCAGGCCTCCTACGAGCAGTACTTC.

This clonotype was detected only once. The gene calls are TRBV5-5 and TRBJ1-5; 10 bases match TRBD1. The CDR3 consists of 15 residues. V shed 3 bases, J shed 5 bases, and the junction held 5 bases outside the gene matches. The germline V gene encodes CDR1 SGHKS and CDR2 YYEKEE (reference sequence). The CDR3 bases are TGTGCCAGCAGCTGGGGGGACAGGGGTCATCAGCCCCAGCATTTT. Its protein is CASSWGDRGHQPQHF.